This note documents a single T cell receptor beta chain sequence. These data belong to a study of T cell responses to AZD1222 COVID-19 vaccine. Generated by immunoSEQ multiplex PCR, the TCRdb table keeps only in-frame clones and is missing some. The table shows some 100,000 clones, with approximately 90% occurring only once. The V segment lost 6 bases and the J segment 6 bases; nucleotides outside the gene matches: 5. The CDR3 length is 13 residues. CDR1 and CDR2 from the germline V gene are MNHEY and SVGAGI. The sequencing used peripheral blood, collected on day 0 of AZD1222 vaccination. The TCR was taken from an adult in good health. This sequence joins TRBV6-5 and TRBJ2-1; 7 nucleotides agree with TRBD2. For the CDR3, the DNA is TGTGCCAGCAGGATAAGCGGGGTCAATGAGCAGTTCTTC. Residues: CASRISGVNEQFF.